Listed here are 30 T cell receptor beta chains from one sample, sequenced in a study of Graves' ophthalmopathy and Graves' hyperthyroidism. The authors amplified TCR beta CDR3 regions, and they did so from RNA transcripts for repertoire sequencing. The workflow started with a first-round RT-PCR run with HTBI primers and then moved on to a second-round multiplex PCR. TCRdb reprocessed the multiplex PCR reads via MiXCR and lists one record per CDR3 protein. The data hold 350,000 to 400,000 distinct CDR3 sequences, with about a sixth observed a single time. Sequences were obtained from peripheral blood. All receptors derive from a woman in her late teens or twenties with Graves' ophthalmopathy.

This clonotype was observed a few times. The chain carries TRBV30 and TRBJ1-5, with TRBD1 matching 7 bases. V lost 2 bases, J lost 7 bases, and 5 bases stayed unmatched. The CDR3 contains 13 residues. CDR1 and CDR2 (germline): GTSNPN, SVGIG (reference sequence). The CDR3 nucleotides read TGTGCCTGGAGTTTGACAGGGCTACAGCCCCAGCATTTT. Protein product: CAWSLTGLQPQHF.

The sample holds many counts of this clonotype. The CDR3: CASSPRGTGANTGELFF. CDR3 coding DNA: TGTGCCAGCAGCCCCCGAGGGACAGGCGCGAACACCGGGGAGCTGTTTTTT. J is TRBJ2-2 and V is TRBV11-2; 8 nucleotides agree with TRBD1. J lost 0 bases, V lost 5 bases, and 8 bases had no gene match. This CDR3 has 17 amino acids. CDR1 and CDR2 (germline): SGHAT, FQNNGV.

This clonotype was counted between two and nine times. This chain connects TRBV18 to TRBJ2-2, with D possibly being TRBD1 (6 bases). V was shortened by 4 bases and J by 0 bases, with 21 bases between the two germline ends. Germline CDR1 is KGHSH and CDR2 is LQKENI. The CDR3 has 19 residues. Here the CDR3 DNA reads TGTGCCAGCTCACGATCCTTCGGACAGTCAATATCGAACACCGGGGAGCTGTTTTTT. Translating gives CASSRSFGQSISNTGELFF.

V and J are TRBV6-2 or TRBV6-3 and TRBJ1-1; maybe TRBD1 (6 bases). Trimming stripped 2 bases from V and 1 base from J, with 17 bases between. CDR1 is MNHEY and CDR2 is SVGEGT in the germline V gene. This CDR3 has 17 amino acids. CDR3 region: CASSYRPAGEGNTEAFF. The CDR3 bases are TGTGCCAGCAGTTACCGACCGGCAGGGGAAGGGAACACTGAAGCTTTCTTT.

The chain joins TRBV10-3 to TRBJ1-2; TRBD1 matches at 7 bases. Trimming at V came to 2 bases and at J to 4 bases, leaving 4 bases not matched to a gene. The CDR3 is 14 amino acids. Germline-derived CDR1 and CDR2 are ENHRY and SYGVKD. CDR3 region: CAISETTGFYGYTF. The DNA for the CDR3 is TGTGCCATCAGTGAGACGACAGGGTTCTATGGCTACACCTTC.

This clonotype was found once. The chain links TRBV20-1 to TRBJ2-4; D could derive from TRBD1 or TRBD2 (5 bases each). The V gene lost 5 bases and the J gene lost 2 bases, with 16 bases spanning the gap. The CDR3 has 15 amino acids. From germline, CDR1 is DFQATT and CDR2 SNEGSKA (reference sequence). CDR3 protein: CSAVQAAGSKNIQYF. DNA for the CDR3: TGCAGTGCTGTACAGGCCGCGGGCTCCAAAAACATTCAGTACTTC.

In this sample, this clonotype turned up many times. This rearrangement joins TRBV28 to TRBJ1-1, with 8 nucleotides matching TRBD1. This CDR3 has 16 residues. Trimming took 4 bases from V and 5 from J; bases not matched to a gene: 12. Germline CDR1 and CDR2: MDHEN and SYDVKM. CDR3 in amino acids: CASSYRRTGRRTEAFF. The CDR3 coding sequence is TGTGCCAGCAGTTATAGACGGACAGGGAGGCGAACTGAAGCTTTCTTT.

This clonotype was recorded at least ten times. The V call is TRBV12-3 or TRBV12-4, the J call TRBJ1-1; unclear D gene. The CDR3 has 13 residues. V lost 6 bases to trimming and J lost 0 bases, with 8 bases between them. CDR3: CASRTSLNTEAFF. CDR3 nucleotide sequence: TGTGCCAGCAGGACGAGCCTGAACACTGAAGCTTTCTTT.

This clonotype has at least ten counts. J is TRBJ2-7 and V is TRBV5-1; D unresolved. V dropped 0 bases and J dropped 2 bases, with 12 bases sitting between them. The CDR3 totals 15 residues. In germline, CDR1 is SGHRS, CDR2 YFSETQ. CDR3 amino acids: CASSLDPLPAYEQYF. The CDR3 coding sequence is TGCGCCAGCAGCTTGGATCCTTTACCGGCCTACGAGCAGTACTTC.

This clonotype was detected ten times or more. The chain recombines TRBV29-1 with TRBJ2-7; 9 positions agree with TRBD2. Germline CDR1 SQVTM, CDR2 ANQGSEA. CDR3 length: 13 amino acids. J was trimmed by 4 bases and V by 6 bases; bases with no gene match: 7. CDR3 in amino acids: CSVGSGRQYEQYF. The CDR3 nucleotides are TGCAGCGTAGGTAGCGGGAGACAGTACGAGCAGTACTTC.

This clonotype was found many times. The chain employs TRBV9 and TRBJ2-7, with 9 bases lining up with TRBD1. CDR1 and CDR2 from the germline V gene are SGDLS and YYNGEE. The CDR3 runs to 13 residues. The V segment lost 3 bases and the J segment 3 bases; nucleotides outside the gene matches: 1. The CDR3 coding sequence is TGTGCCAGCAGCGGGGGACAGGGCTACGAGCAGTACTTC. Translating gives CASSGGQGYEQYF.

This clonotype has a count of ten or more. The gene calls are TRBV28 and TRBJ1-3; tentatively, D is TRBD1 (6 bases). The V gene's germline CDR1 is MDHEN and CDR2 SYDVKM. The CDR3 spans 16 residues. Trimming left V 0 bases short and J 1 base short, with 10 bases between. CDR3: CASSLWGGRSGNTIYF. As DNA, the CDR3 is TGTGCCAGCAGTTTATGGGGGGGGCGGTCTGGAAACACCATATATTTT.

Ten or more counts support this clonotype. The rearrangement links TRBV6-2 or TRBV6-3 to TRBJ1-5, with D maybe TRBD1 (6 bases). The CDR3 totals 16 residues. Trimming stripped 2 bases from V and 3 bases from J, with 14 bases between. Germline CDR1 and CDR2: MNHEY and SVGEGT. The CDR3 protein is CASSYGRWDNNQPQHF. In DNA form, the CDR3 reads TGTGCCAGCAGTTACGGGCGGTGGGACAACAATCAGCCCCAGCATTTT.

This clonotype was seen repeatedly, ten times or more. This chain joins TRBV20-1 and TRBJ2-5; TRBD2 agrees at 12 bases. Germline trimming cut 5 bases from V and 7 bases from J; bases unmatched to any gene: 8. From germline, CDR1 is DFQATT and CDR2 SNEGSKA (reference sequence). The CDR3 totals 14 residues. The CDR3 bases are TGCAGTGCTGGGCTAGCGGGGGGGCAGGGGACCCAGTACTTC. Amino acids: CSAGLAGGQGTQYF.

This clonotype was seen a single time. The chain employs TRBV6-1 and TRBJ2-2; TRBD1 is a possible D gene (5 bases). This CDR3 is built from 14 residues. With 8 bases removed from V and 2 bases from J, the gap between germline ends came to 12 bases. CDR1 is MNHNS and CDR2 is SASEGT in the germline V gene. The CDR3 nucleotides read TGTGCCAGCCTCACCAGGGTTAACACCGGGGAGCTGTTTTTT. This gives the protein CASLTRVNTGELFF.

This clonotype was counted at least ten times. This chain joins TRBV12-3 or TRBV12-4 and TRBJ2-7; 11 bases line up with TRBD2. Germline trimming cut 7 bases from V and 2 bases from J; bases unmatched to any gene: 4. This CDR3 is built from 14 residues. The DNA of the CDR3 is TGTGCCAGCAAAACTAGCGGGGGCACCTACGAGCAGTACTTC. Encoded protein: CASKTSGGTYEQYF.

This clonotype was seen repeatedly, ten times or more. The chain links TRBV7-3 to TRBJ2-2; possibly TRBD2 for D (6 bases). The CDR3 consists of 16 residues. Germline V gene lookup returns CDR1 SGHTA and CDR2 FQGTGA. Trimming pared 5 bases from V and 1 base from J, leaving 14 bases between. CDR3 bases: TGTGCCAGCAGCGTCGCGCTAGCGAAGAACACCGGGGAGCTGTTTTTT. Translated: CASSVALAKNTGELFF.

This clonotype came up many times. As DNA, the CDR3 is TGTGCCAGCAGCTTAACCCCACTGACCGGGGAGCTGTTTTTT. It translates to CASSLTPLTGELFF. The V call is TRBV7-3, the J call TRBJ2-2; D unclear. The CDR3 is 14 amino acids. The V end was cut by 0 bases, the J end by 5 bases, with 7 bases between. The germline CDR1 and CDR2 sequences are SGHTA and FQGTGA.

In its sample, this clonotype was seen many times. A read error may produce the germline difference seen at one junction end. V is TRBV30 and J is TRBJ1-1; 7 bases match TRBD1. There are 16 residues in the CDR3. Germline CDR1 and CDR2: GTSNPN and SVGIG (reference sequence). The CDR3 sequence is CAWSVRTGGQGTEALF. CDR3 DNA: TGTGCCTGGAGTGTACGGACAGGAGGGCAGGGCACTGAAGCTCTCTTT.

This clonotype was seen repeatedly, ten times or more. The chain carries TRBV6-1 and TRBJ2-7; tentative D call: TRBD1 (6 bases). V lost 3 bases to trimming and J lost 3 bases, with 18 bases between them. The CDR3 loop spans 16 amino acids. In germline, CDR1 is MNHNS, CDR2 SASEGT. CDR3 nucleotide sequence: TGTGCCAGCAGTGAGTTCACGGGGACAAGCGACTACGAGCAGTACTTC. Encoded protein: CASSEFTGTSDYEQYF.

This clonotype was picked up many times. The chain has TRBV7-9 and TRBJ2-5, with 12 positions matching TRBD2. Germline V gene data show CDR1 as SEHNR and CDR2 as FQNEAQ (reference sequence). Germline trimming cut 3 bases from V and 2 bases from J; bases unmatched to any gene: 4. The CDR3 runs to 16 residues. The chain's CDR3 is CASSFRLAGAQETQYF. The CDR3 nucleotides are TGTGCCAGCAGCTTTCGACTAGCGGGGGCTCAAGAGACCCAGTACTTC.

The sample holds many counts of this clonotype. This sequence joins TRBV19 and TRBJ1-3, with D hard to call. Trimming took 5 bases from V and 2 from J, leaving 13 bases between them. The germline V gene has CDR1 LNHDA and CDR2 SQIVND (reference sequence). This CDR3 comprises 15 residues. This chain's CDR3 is CASSPRLETGNTIYF. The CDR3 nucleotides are TGTGCCAGTAGTCCACGGTTAGAAACTGGAAACACCATATATTTT.

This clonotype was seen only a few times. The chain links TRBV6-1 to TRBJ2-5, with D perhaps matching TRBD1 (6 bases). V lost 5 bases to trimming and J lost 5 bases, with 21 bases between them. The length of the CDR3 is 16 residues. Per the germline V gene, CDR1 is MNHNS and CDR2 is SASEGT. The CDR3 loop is CASSPHGGGVGETQYF. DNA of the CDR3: TGTGCCAGCAGTCCCCACGGTGGGGGCGTAGGGGAGACCCAGTACTTC.

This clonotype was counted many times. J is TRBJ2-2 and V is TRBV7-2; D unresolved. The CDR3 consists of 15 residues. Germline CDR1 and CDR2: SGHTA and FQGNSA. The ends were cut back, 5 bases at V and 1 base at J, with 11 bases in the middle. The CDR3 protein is CASSPSPRNTGELFF. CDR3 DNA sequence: TGTGCCAGCAGCCCCAGTCCCAGGAACACCGGGGAGCTGTTTTTT.

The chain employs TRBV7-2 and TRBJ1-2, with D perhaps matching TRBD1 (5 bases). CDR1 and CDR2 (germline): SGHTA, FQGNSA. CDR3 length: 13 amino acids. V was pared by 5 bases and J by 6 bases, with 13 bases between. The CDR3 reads CASSNPTENGYTF. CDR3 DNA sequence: TGTGCCAGCAGCAACCCGACAGAGAATGGCTACACCTTC.

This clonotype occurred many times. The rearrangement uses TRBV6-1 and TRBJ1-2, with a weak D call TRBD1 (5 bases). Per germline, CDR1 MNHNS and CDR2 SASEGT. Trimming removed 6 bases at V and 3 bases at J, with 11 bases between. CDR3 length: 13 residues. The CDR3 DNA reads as TGTGCCAGCAGAGCGGGACGGGACTATGGCTACACCTTC. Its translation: CASRAGRDYGYTF.

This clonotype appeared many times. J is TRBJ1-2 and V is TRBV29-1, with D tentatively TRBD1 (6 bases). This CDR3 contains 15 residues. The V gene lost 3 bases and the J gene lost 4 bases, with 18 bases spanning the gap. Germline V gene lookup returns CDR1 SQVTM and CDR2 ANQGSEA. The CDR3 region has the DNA TGCAGCGTTGATCGGGCGGAGGGGGGTACCTATGGCTACACCTTC. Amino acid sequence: CSVDRAEGGTYGYTF.

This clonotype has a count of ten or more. The CDR3 loop reads CASRPKDRAPHQPQHF. CDR3 nucleotide sequence: TGTGCCAGTAGACCAAAGGACAGGGCCCCGCATCAGCCCCAGCATTTT. The gene calls are TRBV19 and TRBJ1-5, with 8 nucleotides matching TRBD1. CDR1 is LNHDA and CDR2 is SQIVND in the germline V gene (reference sequence). The length of the CDR3 is 16 residues. V dropped 6 bases and J dropped 5; count of bases not matched to a gene: 12.

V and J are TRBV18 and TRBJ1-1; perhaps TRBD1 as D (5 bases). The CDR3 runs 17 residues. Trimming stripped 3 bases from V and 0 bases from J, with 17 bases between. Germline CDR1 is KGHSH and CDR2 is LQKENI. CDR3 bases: TGTGCCAGCTCACCTCTCTCGGTGGGGCTTATGAACACTGAAGCTTTCTTT. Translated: CASSPLSVGLMNTEAFF.

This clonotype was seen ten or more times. The CDR3 sequence: CASSSLRGGRDYGYTF. CDR3 sequence (DNA): TGTGCCAGCAGCTCGCTGAGGGGAGGGAGAGACTATGGCTACACCTTC. The chain employs TRBV7-2 and TRBJ1-2, with D maybe TRBD1 (5 bases). CDR1 and CDR2 from the germline V gene are SGHTA and FQGNSA. This CDR3 has 16 amino acids. The ends were cut back, 4 bases at V and 3 bases at J, with 18 bases in the middle.